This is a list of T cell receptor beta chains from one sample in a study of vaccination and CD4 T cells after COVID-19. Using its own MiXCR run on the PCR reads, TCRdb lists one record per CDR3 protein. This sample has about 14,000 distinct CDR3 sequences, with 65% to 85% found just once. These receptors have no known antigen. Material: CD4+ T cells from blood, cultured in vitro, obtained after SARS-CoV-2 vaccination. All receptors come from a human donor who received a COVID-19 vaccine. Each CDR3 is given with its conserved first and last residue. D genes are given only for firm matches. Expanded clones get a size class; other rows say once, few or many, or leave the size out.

cdr3_nt: TGTGCTAGTGGGAACGACGGGGGGACTGAAGCTTTCTTT
cdr3_aa: CASGNDGGTEAFF
cdr3_length: 13
j_call: TRBJ1-1
clone_size: NA
v_call: TRBV12-5
d_call: NA

cdr3_nt: TGCAGTGCTTCGACAGGGTGGGTAGATACGCAGTATTTT
cdr3_aa: CSASTGWVDTQYF
cdr3_length: 13
j_call: TRBJ2-3
clone_size: NA
v_call: TRBV20-1
d_call: TRBD1

cdr3_nt: TGTGCCAGCAGTTTGTCAGCCGGGGAGCTGTTTTTT
cdr3_aa: CASSLSAGELFF
cdr3_length: 12
j_call: TRBJ2-2
clone_size: NA
v_call: TRBV12-3/TRBV12-4
d_call: NA

cdr3_nt: TGTGCCAGCGGCTTAGCGCTTAGCGGGGGTCCGGAGACCCAGTACTTC
cdr3_aa: CASGLALSGGPETQYF
cdr3_length: 16
j_call: TRBJ2-5
clone_size: NA
v_call: TRBV7-8
d_call: TRBD2

cdr3_nt: TGTGCCAGCAGTGAAGGCAGGGAGGCCGAGCAGTACTTC
cdr3_aa: CASSEGREAEQYF
cdr3_length: 13
j_call: TRBJ2-7
clone_size: NA
v_call: TRBV2
d_call: NA

cdr3_nt: TGCAGTGCTAGAGATCGCAGGGGAGCTAACTATGGCTACACCTTC
cdr3_aa: CSARDRRGANYGYTF
cdr3_length: 15
j_call: TRBJ1-2
clone_size: NA
v_call: TRBV20-1
d_call: NA

cdr3_nt: TGTGCCAGCAGCCTGACTAGCGGGGGGGAAATAGATACGCAGTATTTT
cdr3_aa: CASSLTSGGEIDTQYF
cdr3_length: 16
j_call: TRBJ2-3
clone_size: NA
v_call: TRBV5-4
d_call: TRBD2

cdr3_nt: TGTGCCACCAGTGGAGGGACTAGCGGGGGGACCTCCTACAATGAGCAGTTCTTC
cdr3_aa: CATSGGTSGGTSYNEQFF
cdr3_length: 18
j_call: TRBJ2-1
clone_size: few
v_call: TRBV24-1
d_call: TRBD2

cdr3_nt: TGTGCCAGCAGCTTGAGGGCGGGGACTGGAAACACCATATATTTT
cdr3_aa: CASSLRAGTGNTIYF
cdr3_length: 15
j_call: TRBJ1-3
clone_size: NA
v_call: TRBV11-1
d_call: NA

cdr3_nt: TGTGCCAGCAGCTCCGGACAGGGTCGGGATTCACCCCTCCACTTT
cdr3_aa: CASSSGQGRDSPLHF
cdr3_length: 15
j_call: TRBJ1-6
clone_size: NA
v_call: TRBV12-3/TRBV12-4
d_call: TRBD1

cdr3_nt: TGTGCCAGCAGCTTATTAACTAGCGGGGTGGCAGATACGCAGTATTTT
cdr3_aa: CASSLLTSGVADTQYF
cdr3_length: 16
j_call: TRBJ2-3
clone_size: NA
v_call: TRBV7-2
d_call: TRBD2

cdr3_nt: TGTGCCACCAGAGCAGAGCTGCCTGAGACAGGGCGCAATCAGCCCCAGCATTTT
cdr3_aa: CATRAELPETGRNQPQHF
cdr3_length: 18
j_call: TRBJ1-5
clone_size: NA
v_call: TRBV15
d_call: TRBD1

cdr3_nt: TGTGCCAGCAGATCCGGACAGGCTCGGAGTGAAGCTTTCTTT
cdr3_aa: CASRSGQARSEAFF
cdr3_length: 14
j_call: TRBJ1-1
clone_size: NA
v_call: TRBV3-1
d_call: TRBD1

cdr3_nt: TGCAGTGCTAGTAGGAGGGGGAAAGAGACCCAGTACTTC
cdr3_aa: CSASRRGKETQYF
cdr3_length: 13
j_call: TRBJ2-5
clone_size: NA
v_call: TRBV20-1
d_call: NA

cdr3_nt: TGTGCCAGCAGTTTGGGGACGGATTATGGCTACACCTTC
cdr3_aa: CASSLGTDYGYTF
cdr3_length: 13
j_call: TRBJ1-2
clone_size: NA
v_call: TRBV12-3/TRBV12-4
d_call: NA

cdr3_nt: TGCAGTGCTATGTCACGGAACGACTACGAGCAGTACTTC
cdr3_aa: CSAMSRNDYEQYF
cdr3_length: 13
j_call: TRBJ2-7
clone_size: NA
v_call: TRBV20-1
d_call: NA

cdr3_nt: TGCAGTGCTAGTGAGCTTAGGGCGATTAGAGGGTTGGGCATTCAGTACTTC
cdr3_aa: CSASELRAIRGLGIQYF
cdr3_length: 17
j_call: TRBJ2-4
clone_size: NA
v_call: TRBV20-1
d_call: NA

cdr3_nt: TGTGCCAGCAGTCTCCCCTCAGGGTGGGGGGTCCAGAACACCGGGGAGCTGTTTTTT
cdr3_aa: CASSLPSGWGVQNTGELFF
cdr3_length: 19
j_call: TRBJ2-2
clone_size: NA
v_call: TRBV2
d_call: NA

cdr3_nt: TGTGCCAGCAGTGGACGGAACAGGGGCCCGAGCGGCTACACCTTC
cdr3_aa: CASSGRNRGPSGYTF
cdr3_length: 15
j_call: TRBJ1-2
clone_size: NA
v_call: TRBV27
d_call: TRBD1

cdr3_nt: TGCAGTGCTCACGCGACTAGCGGGGGCCCCTACGAGCAGTACTTC
cdr3_aa: CSAHATSGGPYEQYF
cdr3_length: 15
j_call: TRBJ2-7
clone_size: NA
v_call: TRBV20-1
d_call: TRBD2

cdr3_nt: TGTGCCATCAGTGGGGGCCAAGAGACCCAGTACTTC
cdr3_aa: CAISGGQETQYF
cdr3_length: 12
j_call: TRBJ2-5
clone_size: NA
v_call: TRBV10-3
d_call: NA

cdr3_nt: TGCAGTGCCGTAAAATCCCCTAACTATGGCTACACCTTC
cdr3_aa: CSAVKSPNYGYTF
cdr3_length: 13
j_call: TRBJ1-2
clone_size: NA
v_call: TRBV20-1
d_call: NA

cdr3_nt: TGCAGTGCTAGGTCCCCACTAGCGGCCCAAGAGACCCAGTACTTC
cdr3_aa: CSARSPLAAQETQYF
cdr3_length: 15
j_call: TRBJ2-5
clone_size: NA
v_call: TRBV20-1
d_call: TRBD2

cdr3_nt: TGTGCCAGCAGCCAAGCCGTCGCAGGGGAGAGCTATGGCTACACCTTC
cdr3_aa: CASSQAVAGESYGYTF
cdr3_length: 16
j_call: TRBJ1-2
clone_size: once
v_call: TRBV4-2
d_call: NA

cdr3_nt: TGTGCCACCAGCAGAGGAAGTACTAGTGGAGGCTACGAGCAGTACTTC
cdr3_aa: CATSRGSTSGGYEQYF
cdr3_length: 16
j_call: TRBJ2-7
clone_size: NA
v_call: TRBV15
d_call: NA

cdr3_nt: TGTGCCAGCAGCTTAACGGCGGAATCGGGAGAGACCCAGTACTTC
cdr3_aa: CASSLTAESGETQYF
cdr3_length: 15
j_call: TRBJ2-5
clone_size: NA
v_call: TRBV7-2
d_call: NA

cdr3_nt: TGTGCCAGCGGAGAGACCCAGTACTTC
cdr3_aa: CASGETQYF
cdr3_length: 9
j_call: TRBJ2-5
clone_size: NA
v_call: TRBV2
d_call: NA

cdr3_nt: TGTGCCAGCAGTGAAAGGCAGGACTATGGCTACACCTTC
cdr3_aa: CASSERQDYGYTF
cdr3_length: 13
j_call: TRBJ1-2
clone_size: few
v_call: TRBV6-1
d_call: NA

cdr3_nt: TGTGCCAGTAGTTCGTTCGGTCCCAGGTTGGGCCATCGCAATCAGCCCCAGCATTTT
cdr3_aa: CASSSFGPRLGHRNQPQHF
cdr3_length: 19
j_call: TRBJ1-5
clone_size: NA
v_call: TRBV19
d_call: NA

cdr3_nt: TGTGCCAGCAGTTCGAACAGGGCGAGCTCCTATAATTCACCCCTCCACTTT
cdr3_aa: CASSSNRASSYNSPLHF
cdr3_length: 17
j_call: TRBJ1-6
clone_size: NA
v_call: TRBV28
d_call: NA

cdr3_nt: TGTGCCAGCAGCTTAGAGCTAGCCCAAGAGACCCAGTACTTC
cdr3_aa: CASSLELAQETQYF
cdr3_length: 14
j_call: TRBJ2-5
clone_size: NA
v_call: TRBV5-4
d_call: NA

cdr3_nt: TGTGCCAGCAGCTTCCGGACAGCGATGAACACTGAAGCTTTCTTT
cdr3_aa: CASSFRTAMNTEAFF
cdr3_length: 15
j_call: TRBJ1-1
clone_size: NA
v_call: TRBV7-9
d_call: NA

cdr3_nt: TGTGCCACCAGCAGATCCGATTCAATTGGACCGCTGGGAGGCTACACCTTC
cdr3_aa: CATSRSDSIGPLGGYTF
cdr3_length: 17
j_call: TRBJ1-2
clone_size: NA
v_call: TRBV15
d_call: NA

cdr3_nt: TGTGCCAGCAGCTTAGAGTACAGCACTGAAGCTTTCTTT
cdr3_aa: CASSLEYSTEAFF
cdr3_length: 13
j_call: TRBJ1-1
clone_size: NA
v_call: TRBV7-9
d_call: NA

cdr3_nt: TGCAGTGCTAGAGGAGCGGGGGGAATAGAGACCCAGTACTTC
cdr3_aa: CSARGAGGIETQYF
cdr3_length: 14
j_call: TRBJ2-5
clone_size: NA
v_call: TRBV20-1
d_call: TRBD2

cdr3_nt: TGTGCCATCAGTATATTAGGGCAGGGCACAGATACGCAGTATTTT
cdr3_aa: CAISILGQGTDTQYF
cdr3_length: 15
j_call: TRBJ2-3
clone_size: NA
v_call: TRBV10-3
d_call: NA

cdr3_nt: TGCAGTGCTAGTAAGGGGGCGGCCGACGGAGCTTTCTTT
cdr3_aa: CSASKGAADGAFF
cdr3_length: 13
j_call: TRBJ1-1
clone_size: NA
v_call: TRBV20-1
d_call: TRBD1

cdr3_nt: TGTGCCAGCAGTGAACAGGGGGCTGGGGGCTACACCTTC
cdr3_aa: CASSEQGAGGYTF
cdr3_length: 13
j_call: TRBJ1-2
clone_size: once
v_call: TRBV2
d_call: TRBD1

cdr3_nt: TGTGCCAGCAGTGAACGCGTAGCCAAAAACATTCAGTACTTC
cdr3_aa: CASSERVAKNIQYF
cdr3_length: 14
j_call: TRBJ2-4
clone_size: once
v_call: TRBV2
d_call: NA

cdr3_nt: TGTGCCAGCAGTTTATCGGGGACAGGGAACACCGGGGGGGTCCTCCGGGAGACCCAGTACTTC
cdr3_aa: CASSLSGTGNTGGVLRETQYF
cdr3_length: 21
j_call: TRBJ2-5
clone_size: NA
v_call: TRBV27
d_call: NA

cdr3_nt: TGTGCCAGCAGCTTAGGGCCCAGTCTCCCGTATGGCTACACCTTC
cdr3_aa: CASSLGPSLPYGYTF
cdr3_length: 15
j_call: TRBJ1-2
clone_size: NA
v_call: TRBV7-8
d_call: NA

cdr3_nt: TGTGCCAGCAGTTCTCCGGACAGGCCGCTCTATGGCTACACCTTC
cdr3_aa: CASSSPDRPLYGYTF
cdr3_length: 15
j_call: TRBJ1-2
clone_size: NA
v_call: TRBV27
d_call: TRBD1

cdr3_nt: TGTGCCAGCAGTAGTAGCGGGGCCTTCAATGAGCAGTTCTTC
cdr3_aa: CASSSSGAFNEQFF
cdr3_length: 14
j_call: TRBJ2-1
clone_size: NA
v_call: TRBV7-9
d_call: TRBD2

cdr3_nt: TGTGCCACCAGCAGAGGGCGGGGGGCAGACAATGAGCAGTTCTTC
cdr3_aa: CATSRGRGADNEQFF
cdr3_length: 15
j_call: TRBJ2-1
clone_size: once
v_call: TRBV15
d_call: TRBD2

cdr3_nt: TGTGCCAGCAGCTTAGGCGGTTCTGATACGCAGTATTTT
cdr3_aa: CASSLGGSDTQYF
cdr3_length: 13
j_call: TRBJ2-3
clone_size: NA
v_call: TRBV11-3
d_call: NA

cdr3_nt: TGTGCCAGCAGAACCGGGACAGGGGGCTTTGAAGAGCAGTACTTC
cdr3_aa: CASRTGTGGFEEQYF
cdr3_length: 15
j_call: TRBJ2-7
clone_size: NA
v_call: TRBV6-1
d_call: TRBD1

cdr3_nt: TGTGCCAGCTACTTGACAGGGGGCTCGGATGAAAAACTGTTTTTT
cdr3_aa: CASYLTGGSDEKLFF
cdr3_length: 15
j_call: TRBJ1-4
clone_size: NA
v_call: TRBV6-1
d_call: TRBD1

cdr3_nt: TGTGCCAGCAGACAAGGGACAGGGGGAGGGGAGACCCAGTACTTC
cdr3_aa: CASRQGTGGGETQYF
cdr3_length: 15
j_call: TRBJ2-5
clone_size: NA
v_call: TRBV27
d_call: TRBD1

cdr3_nt: TGTGCCAGCAGGCGGACAGGGGGCGCAGGAACTGGCTACACCTTC
cdr3_aa: CASRRTGGAGTGYTF
cdr3_length: 15
j_call: TRBJ1-2
clone_size: NA
v_call: TRBV27
d_call: TRBD1

cdr3_nt: TGCAGTGCTAGAGATCCCGGGAGCGGGGGGGCCAAAGATACGCAGTATTTT
cdr3_aa: CSARDPGSGGAKDTQYF
cdr3_length: 17
j_call: TRBJ2-3
clone_size: NA
v_call: TRBV20-1
d_call: TRBD2

cdr3_nt: TGTGCCTGGAGTGTAAACCGGGACATTCCGTACTCTGGGGCCAACGTCCTGACTTTC
cdr3_aa: CAWSVNRDIPYSGANVLTF
cdr3_length: 19
j_call: TRBJ2-6
clone_size: NA
v_call: TRBV30
d_call: NA

cdr3_nt: TGTGCCAGCACTCCAAGGACAGGAGACCCCGTCGACACTGAAGCTTTCTTT
cdr3_aa: CASTPRTGDPVDTEAFF
cdr3_length: 17
j_call: TRBJ1-1
clone_size: NA
v_call: TRBV6-1
d_call: TRBD1

cdr3_nt: TGTGCCAGCAGCCGGACTAGCGGGGGCCAGAGCGATACGCAGTATTTT
cdr3_aa: CASSRTSGGQSDTQYF
cdr3_length: 16
j_call: TRBJ2-3
clone_size: NA
v_call: TRBV5-4
d_call: TRBD2

cdr3_nt: TGTGCCAGCAGCCGAGACTATGGCTACACCTTC
cdr3_aa: CASSRDYGYTF
cdr3_length: 11
j_call: TRBJ1-2
clone_size: once
v_call: TRBV6-1
d_call: NA

cdr3_nt: TGTGCCAGCAGCTTCGCTCATGGAAACACCATATATTTT
cdr3_aa: CASSFAHGNTIYF
cdr3_length: 13
j_call: TRBJ1-3
clone_size: NA
v_call: TRBV5-5
d_call: NA

cdr3_nt: TGTGCCAGCACAAACGACAGGGGGCACAACACCGGGGAGCTGTTTTTT
cdr3_aa: CASTNDRGHNTGELFF
cdr3_length: 16
j_call: TRBJ2-2
clone_size: NA
v_call: TRBV25-1
d_call: TRBD1

cdr3_nt: TGTGCCACCAGCAGAGATCAGGGCAGGGGAGGTCAACAGCCCCAGCATTTT
cdr3_aa: CATSRDQGRGGQQPQHF
cdr3_length: 17
j_call: TRBJ1-5
clone_size: NA
v_call: TRBV15
d_call: NA

cdr3_nt: TGTGCCTGGACATGGGGGGCCCGAGAGACCCAGTACTTC
cdr3_aa: CAWTWGARETQYF
cdr3_length: 13
j_call: TRBJ2-5
clone_size: NA
v_call: TRBV30
d_call: NA

cdr3_nt: TGTGCCAGCAGTCCGGACAGGGGTAGGGATCAGCCCCAGCATTTT
cdr3_aa: CASSPDRGRDQPQHF
cdr3_length: 15
j_call: TRBJ1-5
clone_size: NA
v_call: TRBV2
d_call: TRBD1

cdr3_nt: TGTGCCAGCAGTTATATGGGACAGGCAGTCTATGGCTACACCTTC
cdr3_aa: CASSYMGQAVYGYTF
cdr3_length: 15
j_call: TRBJ1-2
clone_size: few
v_call: TRBV7-9
d_call: TRBD1